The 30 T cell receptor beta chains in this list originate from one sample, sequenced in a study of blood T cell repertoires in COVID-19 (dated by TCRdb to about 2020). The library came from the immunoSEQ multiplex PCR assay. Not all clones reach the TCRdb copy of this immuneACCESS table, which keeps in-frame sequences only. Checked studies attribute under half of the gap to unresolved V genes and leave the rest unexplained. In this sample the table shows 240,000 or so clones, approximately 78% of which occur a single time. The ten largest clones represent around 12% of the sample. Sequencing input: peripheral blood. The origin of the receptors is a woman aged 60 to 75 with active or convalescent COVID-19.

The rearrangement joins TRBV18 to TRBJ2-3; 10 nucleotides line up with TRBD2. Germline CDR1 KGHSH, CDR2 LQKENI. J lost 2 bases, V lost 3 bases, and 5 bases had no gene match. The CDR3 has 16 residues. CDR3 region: CASSPLAGAPTDTQYF. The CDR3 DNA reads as TGTGCCAGCTCACCGCTAGCGGGGGCCCCCACAGATACGCAGTATTTT.

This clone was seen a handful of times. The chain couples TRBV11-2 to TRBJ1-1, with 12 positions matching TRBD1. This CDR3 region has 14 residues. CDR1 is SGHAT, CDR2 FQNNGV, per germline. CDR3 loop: CAAGQGAMNTEAFF. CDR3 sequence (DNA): TGTGCAGCGGGACAGGGGGCCATGAACACTGAAGCTTTCTTT.

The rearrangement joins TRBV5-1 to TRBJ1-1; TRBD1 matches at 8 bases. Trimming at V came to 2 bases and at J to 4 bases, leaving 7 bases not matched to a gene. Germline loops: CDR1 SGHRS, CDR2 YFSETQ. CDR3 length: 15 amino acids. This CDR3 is CASSFNRGGSTEAFF. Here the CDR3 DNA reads TGCGCCAGCAGCTTTAACAGGGGGGGTAGCACTGAAGCTTTCTTT.

The CDR3 is CASSPPQGAYEQYF. CDR3 nucleotide sequence: TGTGCCAGCTCACCACCACAGGGGGCCTACGAGCAGTACTTC. The chain joins TRBV18 to TRBJ2-7, with TRBD1 matching 8 bases. Trimming removed 0 bases from V and 2 bases from J; junction bases left unmatched: 0. This CDR3 is built from 14 residues. Germline CDR1 KGHSH, CDR2 LQKENI.

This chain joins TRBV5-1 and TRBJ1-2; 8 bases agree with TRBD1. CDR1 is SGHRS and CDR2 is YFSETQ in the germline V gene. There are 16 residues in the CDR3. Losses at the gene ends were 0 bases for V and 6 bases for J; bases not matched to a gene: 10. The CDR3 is CASSLAVIQGGDGYTF. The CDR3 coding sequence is TGCGCCAGCAGCTTGGCGGTAATACAGGGGGGAGATGGCTACACCTTC. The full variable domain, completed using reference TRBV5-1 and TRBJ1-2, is KAGVTQTPRYLIKTRGQQVTLSCSPISGHRSVSWYQQTPGQGLQFLFEYFSETQRNKGNFPGRFSGRQFSNSRSEMNVSTLELGDSALYLCASSLAVIQGGDGYTFGSGTRLTVV.

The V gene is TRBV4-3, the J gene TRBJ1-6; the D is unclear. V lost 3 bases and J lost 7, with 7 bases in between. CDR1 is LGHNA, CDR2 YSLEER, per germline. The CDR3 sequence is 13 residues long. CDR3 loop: CASSHTQNSPLHF. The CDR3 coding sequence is TGCGCCAGCAGCCACACACAGAATTCACCCCTCCACTTT.

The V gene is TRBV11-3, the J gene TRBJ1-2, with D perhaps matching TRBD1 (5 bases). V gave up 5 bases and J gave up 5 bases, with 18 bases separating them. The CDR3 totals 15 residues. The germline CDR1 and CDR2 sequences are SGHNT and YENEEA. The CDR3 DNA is TGTGCCAGCAGCGATAGGGGCCCAGGGCGATATGGCTACACCTTC. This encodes CASSDRGPGRYGYTF.

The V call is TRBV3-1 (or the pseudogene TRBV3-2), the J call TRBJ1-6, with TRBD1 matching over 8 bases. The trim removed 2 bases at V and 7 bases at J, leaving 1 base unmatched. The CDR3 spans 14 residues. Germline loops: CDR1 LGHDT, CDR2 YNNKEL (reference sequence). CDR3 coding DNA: TGTGCCAGCAGCCAAAGGGACAGGAATTCACCCCTCCACTTT. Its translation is CASSQRDRNSPLHF.

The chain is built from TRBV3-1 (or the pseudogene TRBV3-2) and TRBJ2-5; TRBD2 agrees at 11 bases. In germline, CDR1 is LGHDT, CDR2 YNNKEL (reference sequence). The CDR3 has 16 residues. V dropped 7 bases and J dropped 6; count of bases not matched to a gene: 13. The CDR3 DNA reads TGTGCCAGCAACGATCTAGCGGGGGGCCCCCCAAAGACCCAGTACTTC. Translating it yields CASNDLAGGPPKTQYF.

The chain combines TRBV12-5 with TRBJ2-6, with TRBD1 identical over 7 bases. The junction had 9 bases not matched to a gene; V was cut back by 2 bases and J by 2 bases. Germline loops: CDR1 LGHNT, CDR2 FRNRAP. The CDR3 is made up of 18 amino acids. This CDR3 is CASGLRDRPPTGANVLTF. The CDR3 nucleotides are TGTGCTAGTGGTTTGAGGGACAGACCTCCGACTGGGGCCAACGTCCTGACTTTC.

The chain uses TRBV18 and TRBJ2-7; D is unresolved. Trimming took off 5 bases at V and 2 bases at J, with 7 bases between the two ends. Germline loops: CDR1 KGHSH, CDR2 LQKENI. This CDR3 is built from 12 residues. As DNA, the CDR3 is TGTGCCAGCTCAGGGCAGACCTACGAGCAGTACTTC. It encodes CASSGQTYEQYF.

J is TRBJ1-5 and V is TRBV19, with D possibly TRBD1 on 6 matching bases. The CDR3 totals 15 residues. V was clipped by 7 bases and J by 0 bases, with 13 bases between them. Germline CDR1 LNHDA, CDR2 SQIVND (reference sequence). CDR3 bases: TGTGCCAGTACCCCACAGGGTGGTAGCAATCAGCCCCAGCATTTT. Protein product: CASTPQGGSNQPQHF.

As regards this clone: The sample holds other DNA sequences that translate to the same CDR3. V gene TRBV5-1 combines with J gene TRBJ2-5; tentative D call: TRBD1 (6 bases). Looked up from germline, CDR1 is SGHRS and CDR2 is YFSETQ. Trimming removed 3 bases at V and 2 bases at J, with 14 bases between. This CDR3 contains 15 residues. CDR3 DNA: TGCGCCAGCAGCTCAACCGGGACACTACAAGAGACCCAGTACTTC. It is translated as CASSSTGTLQETQYF.

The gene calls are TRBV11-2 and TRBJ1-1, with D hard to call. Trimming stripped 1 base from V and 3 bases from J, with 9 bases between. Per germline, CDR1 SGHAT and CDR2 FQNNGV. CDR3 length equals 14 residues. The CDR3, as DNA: TGTGCCAGCAGCTTAGCCGGACTTTACACTGAAGCTTTCTTT. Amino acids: CASSLAGLYTEAFF. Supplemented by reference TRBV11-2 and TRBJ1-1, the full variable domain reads EAGVAQSPRYKIIEKRQSVAFWCNPISGHATLYWYQQILGQGPKLLIQFQNNGVVDDSQLPKDRFSAERLKGVDSTLKIQPAKLEDSAVYLCASSLAGLYTEAFFGQGTRLTVV.

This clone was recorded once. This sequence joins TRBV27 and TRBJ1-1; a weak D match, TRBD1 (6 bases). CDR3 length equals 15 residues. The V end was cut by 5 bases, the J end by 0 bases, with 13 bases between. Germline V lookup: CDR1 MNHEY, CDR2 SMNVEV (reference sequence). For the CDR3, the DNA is TGTGCCAGCAGTCCTAACAGGGCCCTGAACACTGAAGCTTTCTTT. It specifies CASSPNRALNTEAFF.

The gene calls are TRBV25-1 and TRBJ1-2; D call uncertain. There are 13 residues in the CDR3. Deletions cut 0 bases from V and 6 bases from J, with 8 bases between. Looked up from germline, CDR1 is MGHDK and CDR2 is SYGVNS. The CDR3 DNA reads TGTGCCAGCAGTGAATATTGGCAGGATGGCTACACCTTC. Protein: CASSEYWQDGYTF.

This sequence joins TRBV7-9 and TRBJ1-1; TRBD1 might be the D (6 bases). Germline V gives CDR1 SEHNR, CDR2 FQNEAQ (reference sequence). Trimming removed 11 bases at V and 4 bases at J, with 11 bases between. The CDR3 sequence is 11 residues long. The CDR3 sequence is CAGRGSTEAFF. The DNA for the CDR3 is TGTGCCGGAAGGGGGTCCACTGAAGCTTTCTTT.

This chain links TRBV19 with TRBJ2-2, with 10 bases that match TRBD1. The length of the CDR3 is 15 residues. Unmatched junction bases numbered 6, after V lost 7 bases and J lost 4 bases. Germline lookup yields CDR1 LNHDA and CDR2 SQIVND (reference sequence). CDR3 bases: TGTGCCAGTACCCCCTGGGACAGGGGCACCGGGGAGCTGTTTTTT. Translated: CASTPWDRGTGELFF.

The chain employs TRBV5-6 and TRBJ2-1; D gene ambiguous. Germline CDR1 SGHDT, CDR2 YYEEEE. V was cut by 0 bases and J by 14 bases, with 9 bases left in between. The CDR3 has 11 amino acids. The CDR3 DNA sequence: TGTGCCAGCAGCTTGGGTGCGAAGAAGTTCTTC. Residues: CASSLGAKKFF.

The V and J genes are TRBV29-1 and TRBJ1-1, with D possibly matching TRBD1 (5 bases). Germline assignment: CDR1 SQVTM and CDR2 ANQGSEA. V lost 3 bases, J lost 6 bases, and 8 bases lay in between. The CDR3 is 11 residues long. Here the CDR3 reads CSVDSGAEAFF. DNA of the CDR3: TGCAGCGTTGATTCGGGGGCTGAAGCTTTCTTT.

The DNA of the CDR3 is TGTGCCAGCACCCCCGTAGGTTACAGGGGGAGAGAGACCCAGTACTTC. This translates into CASTPVGYRGRETQYF. The chain links TRBV7-2 to TRBJ2-5, with 8 bases fitting TRBD1. This CDR3 is 16 amino acids long. The J segment lost 4 bases and the V segment lost 7 bases, leaving 14 bases of the junction unmatched. Germline CDR1 and CDR2: SGHTA and FQGNSA.

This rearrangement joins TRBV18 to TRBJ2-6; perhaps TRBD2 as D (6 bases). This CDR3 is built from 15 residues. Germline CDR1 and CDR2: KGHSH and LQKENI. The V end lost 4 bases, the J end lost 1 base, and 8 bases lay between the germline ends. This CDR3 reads CASSQEGSGANVLTF. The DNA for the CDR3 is TGTGCCAGCTCACAGGAGGGTTCTGGGGCCAACGTCCTGACTTTC.

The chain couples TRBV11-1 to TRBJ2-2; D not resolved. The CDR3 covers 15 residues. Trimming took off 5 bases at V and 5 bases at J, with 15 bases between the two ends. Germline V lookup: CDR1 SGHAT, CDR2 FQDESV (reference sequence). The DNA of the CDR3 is TGTGCCAGCAGCACGTCTTACGGCGGAACCGGGGAGCTGTTTTTT. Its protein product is CASSTSYGGTGELFF.

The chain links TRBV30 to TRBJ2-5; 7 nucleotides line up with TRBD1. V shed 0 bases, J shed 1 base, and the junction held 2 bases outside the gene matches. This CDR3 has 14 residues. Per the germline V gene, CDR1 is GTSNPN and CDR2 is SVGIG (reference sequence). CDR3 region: CAWSVRTGQETQYF. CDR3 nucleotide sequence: TGTGCCTGGAGTGTCCGGACAGGCCAAGAGACCCAGTACTTC. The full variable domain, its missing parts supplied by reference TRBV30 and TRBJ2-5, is SQTIHQWPATLVQPVGSPLSLECTVEGTSNPNLYWYRQAAGRGLQLLFYSVGIGQISSEVPQNLSASRPQDRQFILSSKKLLLSDSGFYLCAWSVRTGQETQYFGPGTRLLVL.

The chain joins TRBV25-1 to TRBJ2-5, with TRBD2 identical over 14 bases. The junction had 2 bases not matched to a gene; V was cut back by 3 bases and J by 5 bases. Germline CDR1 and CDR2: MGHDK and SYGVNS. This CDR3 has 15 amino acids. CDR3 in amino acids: CASSEGLAGVETQYF. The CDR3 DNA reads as TGTGCCAGCAGTGAGGGACTAGCGGGGGTGGAGACCCAGTACTTC.

The CDR3 here is CASSVGGRGISETQYF. DNA of the CDR3: TGTGCCAGCAGCGTAGGTGGCAGGGGAATTTCAGAGACCCAGTACTTC. The chain employs TRBV9 and TRBJ2-5; possibly TRBD1 for D (6 bases). The CDR3 runs to 16 residues. Germline CDR1 is SGDLS and CDR2 is YYNGEE. The ends were cut back, 0 bases at V and 4 bases at J, with 16 bases in the middle.

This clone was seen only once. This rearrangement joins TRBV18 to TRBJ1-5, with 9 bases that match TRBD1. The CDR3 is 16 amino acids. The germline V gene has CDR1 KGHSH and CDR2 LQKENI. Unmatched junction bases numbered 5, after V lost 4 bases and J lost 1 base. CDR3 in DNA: TGTGCCAGCTCACAAACGGGACAGGGCAGCAATCAGCCCCAGCATTTT. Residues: CASSQTGQGSNQPQHF.

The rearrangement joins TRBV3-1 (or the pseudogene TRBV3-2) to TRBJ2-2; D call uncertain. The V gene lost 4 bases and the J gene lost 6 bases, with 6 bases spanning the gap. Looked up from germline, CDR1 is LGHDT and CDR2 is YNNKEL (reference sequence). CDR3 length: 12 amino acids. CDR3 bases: TGTGCCAGCAGCCTCGGGTCCGGGGAGCTGTTTTTT. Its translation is CASSLGSGELFF.

The CDR3 nucleotides read TGTGCCAGCTCACCCCGACAGGGAGCAACTAATGAAAAACTGTTTTTT. This encodes CASSPRQGATNEKLFF. The chain recombines TRBV18 with TRBJ1-4; 7 bases line up with TRBD1. This CDR3 spans 16 amino acids. The V gene end was trimmed by 3 bases and the J gene end by 0 bases; junction bases not matched to a gene: 4. The germline V gene has CDR1 KGHSH and CDR2 LQKENI.

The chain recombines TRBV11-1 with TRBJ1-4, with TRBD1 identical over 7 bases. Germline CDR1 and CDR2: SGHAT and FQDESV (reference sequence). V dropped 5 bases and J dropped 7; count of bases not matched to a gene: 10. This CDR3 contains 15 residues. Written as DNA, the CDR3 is TGTGCCAGCAGCACCTCGGCGGCAGGGGGTGAAAAACTGTTTTTT. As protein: CASSTSAAGGEKLFF.